These 27 T cell receptor beta chains originate from one sample sequenced in a study of T cells in Graves' hyperthyroidism and ophthalmopathy. Regions amplified from RNA transcripts were the TCR beta CDR3 regions. HTBI primers drove first-round RT-PCR of the TCR CDR3. From the multiplex PCR reads, TCRdb called clonotypes with MiXCR, one entry per CDR3 protein. The data contain 700,000 or so distinct CDR3 sequences, roughly 15% of them singletons. The sequencing input was blood. The receptors stem from a woman aged 45-65 years with Graves' ophthalmopathy.

This clonotype was counted at least ten times. The chain carries TRBV29-1 and TRBJ2-1, with 9 bases identical to TRBD2. V dropped 1 base and J dropped 4; count of bases not matched to a gene: 8. CDR1 is SQVTM and CDR2 is ANQGSEA in the germline V gene. This CDR3 has 16 amino acids. The CDR3 loop is CSVEGPSGDLYNEQFF. The CDR3 DNA reads as TGCAGCGTTGAAGGGCCTAGCGGGGATTTATACAATGAGCAGTTCTTC.

The CDR3 is CSARDREGTGANVLTF. CDR3 in DNA: TGCAGTGCTAGAGATCGGGAGGGGACTGGGGCCAACGTCCTGACTTTC. V is TRBV20-1 and J is TRBJ2-6, with TRBD2 matching 8 bases. This CDR3 comprises 16 residues. V was pared by 0 bases and J by 2 bases, with 3 bases of the junction left unmatched. Germline V gene data show CDR1 as DFQATT and CDR2 as SNEGSKA (reference sequence).

This clonotype was counted many times. V is TRBV3-1 and J is TRBJ1-2, with a tentative D call TRBD1 (5 bases). V dropped 0 bases and J dropped 2 bases, with 7 bases sitting between them. Germline V gene lookup returns CDR1 LGHDT and CDR2 YNNKEL (reference sequence). The CDR3 length is 14 residues. The CDR3: CASSQDDRNYGYTF. DNA for the CDR3: TGTGCCAGCAGCCAAGATGACAGAAACTATGGCTACACCTTC.

The V call is TRBV6-4, the J call TRBJ2-1, with 9 bases lining up with TRBD2. V gave up 3 bases and J gave up 6 bases; unmatched junction bases: 3. Per the germline V gene, CDR1 is MRHNA and CDR2 is SNTAGT. The CDR3 contains 14 residues. The CDR3 nucleotides are TGTGCCAGCAGTGAAGGGACTAGCAGCAATGAGCAGTTCTTC. Translation: CASSEGTSSNEQFF.

This clonotype occurred a few times. The gene calls are TRBV19 and TRBJ2-7; 14 bases line up with TRBD2. This CDR3 region has 14 residues. CDR1 is LNHDA, CDR2 SQIVND, per germline (reference sequence). V was pared by 9 bases and J by 4 bases, with 5 bases of the junction left unmatched. The CDR3, as DNA: TGTGCCAGCCAGGGACTAGCGGGAGAGTACGAGCAGTACTTC. Encoded protein: CASQGLAGEYEQYF.

This clonotype was picked up a small number of times. The chain couples TRBV5-1 to TRBJ1-6; no reliable D call. The CDR3 runs 16 residues. CDR1 is SGHRS and CDR2 is YFSETQ in the germline V gene. Trimming took off 3 bases at V and 9 bases at J, with 19 bases between the two ends. CDR3 amino acids: CASSSESSTASSPLHF. The CDR3 DNA follows: TGCGCCAGCAGCTCCGAGTCCAGTACGGCAAGTTCACCCCTCCACTTT.

V gene TRBV27 combines with J gene TRBJ2-4, with D perhaps TRBD1 (5 bases). Trimming pared 0 bases from V and 3 bases from J, leaving 12 bases between. The germline V gene has CDR1 MNHEY and CDR2 SMNVEV (reference sequence). CDR3 length: 16 residues. CDR3 sequence reads: CASSLSLGEIKNIQYF. The CDR3 DNA is TGTGCCAGCAGTTTATCGCTAGGGGAAATCAAAAACATTCAGTACTTC.

As to this clonotype: A single base separates this from a much larger clone, so it may be a read error. The chain joins TRBV7-9 to TRBJ1-2; D is uncertain. This CDR3 region has 13 residues. Looked up from germline, CDR1 is SEHNR and CDR2 is FQNEAQ (reference sequence). Trimming stripped 3 bases from V and 6 bases from J, with 11 bases between. CDR3 coding DNA: TGTGCCAGCAGCTTCCAGACAAGGAATGGCTACACCTTC. Protein sequence: CASSFQTRNGYTF. Complete variable domain (other parts from reference TRBV7-9 and TRBJ1-2): DTGVSQNPRHKITKRGQNVTFRCDPISEHNRLYWYRQTLGQGPEFLTYFQNEAQLEKSRLLSDRFSAERPKGSFSTLEIQRTEQGDSAMYLCASSFQTRNGYTFGSGTRLTVV.

This clonotype was seen many times. The V and J genes are TRBV7-2 and TRBJ2-1; unclear D gene. V lost 3 bases, J lost 4 bases, and 7 bases lay in between. This CDR3 is built from 13 residues. The germline gives CDR1 SGHTA, CDR2 FQGNSA. The CDR3, as DNA: TGTGCCAGCAGCTTTATTAGGTACAATGAGCAGTTCTTC. The encoded protein is CASSFIRYNEQFF.

This clonotype was counted at least ten times. The rearrangement links TRBV18 to TRBJ2-7, with a possible D match to TRBD2 (6 bases). The V and J ends lost 2 bases and 3 bases respectively, with 11 bases between them. This CDR3 has 14 residues. CDR1 is KGHSH, CDR2 LQKENI, per germline. The CDR3 nucleotides read TGTGCCAGCTCACCAGCCGGGACTGGCTACGAGCAGTACTTC. Its protein is CASSPAGTGYEQYF. Supplemented by reference TRBV18 and TRBJ2-7, the full variable domain reads NAGVMQNPRHLVRRRGQEARLRCSPMKGHSHVYWYRQLPEEGLKFMVYLQKENIIDESGMPKERFSAEFPKEGPSILRIQQVVRGDSAAYFCASSPAGTGYEQYFGPGTRLTVT.

The chain carries TRBV15 and TRBJ2-1; 12 bases align to TRBD2. V was clipped by 2 bases and J by 7 bases; unmatched bases: 6. The germline V gene has CDR1 LNHNV and CDR2 YYDKDF (reference sequence). CDR3 length: 16 amino acids. The CDR3 DNA reads TGTGCCACCAGCAGACGACTAGCGGGAGAAGCGAATGAGCAGTTCTTC. Translated, it gives CATSRRLAGEANEQFF. Full variable domain (missing parts from reference TRBV15 and TRBJ2-1): DAMVIQNPRYQVTQFGKPVTLSCSQTLNHNVMYWYQQKSSQAPKLLFHYYDKDFNNEADTPDNFQSRRPNTSFCFLDIRSPGLGDTAMYLCATSRRLAGEANEQFFGPGTRLTVL.

For this clonotype: A much more abundant neighbour one base away suggests this may be a read error. The chain is built from TRBV27 and TRBJ1-6, with D hard to call. V was trimmed by 5 bases and J by 5 bases, leaving 13 bases between them. Germline loops: CDR1 MNHEY, CDR2 SMNVEV (reference sequence). CDR3 length: 15 amino acids. The CDR3 here is CASSPSTANNSPLHF. CDR3 bases: TGTGCCAGCAGTCCGAGCACAGCCAATAATTCACCCCTCCACTTT.

This clonotype was seen many times. The V gene is TRBV7-2, the J gene TRBJ2-5; TRBD2 matches at 9 bases. The V gene end was trimmed by 1 base and the J gene end by 5 bases; junction bases not matched to a gene: 5. This CDR3 contains 15 residues. Germline V gives CDR1 SGHTA, CDR2 FQGNSA. The chain's CDR3 is CASSLVSGRVETQYF. CDR3 DNA: TGTGCCAGCAGCTTAGTTAGCGGGAGAGTGGAGACCCAGTACTTC.

This clonotype was found a few times. The chain couples TRBV28 to TRBJ2-3; D might be TRBD2 (5 bases). V dropped 11 bases and J dropped 2 bases, with 23 bases sitting between them. The germline gives CDR1 MDHEN, CDR2 SYDVKM. The CDR3 has 16 residues. The CDR3 DNA reads as TGTGCCTCCGGGCCCCGGCTAGCCCTGATCACAGATACGCAGTATTTT. Translated: CASGPRLALITDTQYF.

This clonotype was seen many times. The V gene is TRBV29-1, the J gene TRBJ2-3, with D tentatively TRBD1 (6 bases). V dropped 5 bases and J dropped 4 bases, with 13 bases sitting between them. This CDR3 contains 13 residues. CDR1 and CDR2 from the germline V gene are SQVTM and ANQGSEA. The CDR3 DNA reads as TGCAGCGTTAATACAGGGTCTGCAGATACGCAGTATTTT. Translation gives CSVNTGSADTQYF.

This clonotype appeared many times. The rearrangement links TRBV3-1 to TRBJ2-5; possibly TRBD2 for D (5 bases). V dropped 1 base and J dropped 2 bases, with 11 bases sitting between them. This CDR3 spans 15 amino acids. The germline gives CDR1 LGHDT, CDR2 YNNKEL (reference sequence). The CDR3 coding sequence is TGTGCCAGCAGCCAAGGCATAGCGAAACAAGAGACCCAGTACTTC. Amino acids: CASSQGIAKQETQYF.

There are a few counts of this clonotype. This sequence joins TRBV20-1 and TRBJ2-7; TRBD2 matches at 11 bases. Germline V gene sequence: CDR1 DFQATT, CDR2 SNEGSKA (reference sequence). J was trimmed by 3 bases and V by 2 bases; bases with no gene match: 6. CDR3 length: 15 residues. CDR3 in amino acids: CSARPMGLADYEQYF. The CDR3 DNA reads TGCAGTGCTAGACCCATGGGACTAGCGGACTACGAGCAGTACTTC.

Of note for this clonotype: Since a much larger clone is just one base distant, this may be a read error. This chain links TRBV11-2 with TRBJ1-5; the match to TRBD1 covers 7 bases. This CDR3 is 21 amino acids long. V gave up 6 bases and J gave up 0 bases; unmatched junction bases: 23. Germline CDR1 SGHAT, CDR2 FQNNGV. The CDR3 loop is CASRLTALMNRGCYSNQPQHF. The CDR3 DNA follows: TGTGCCAGCAGATTAACGGCGTTGATGAACAGGGGATGTTATAGCAATCAGCCCCAGCATTTT.

V and J are TRBV6-1 and TRBJ2-7, with 8 bases aligning to TRBD1. In germline, CDR1 is MNHNS, CDR2 SASEGT. V shed 4 bases, J shed 4 bases, and the junction held 3 bases outside the gene matches. The CDR3 spans 13 residues. In DNA form, the CDR3 reads TGTGCCAGCAGTGGGGACAGGCGGTACGAGCAGTACTTC. Amino acid sequence: CASSGDRRYEQYF.

This clonotype was counted at least ten times. V is TRBV6-5 and J is TRBJ2-1; 11 bases fit TRBD2. The CDR3 has 18 residues. Germline CDR1 reads MNHEY; CDR2 reads SVGAGI. The ends lost 0 bases at V and 7 bases at J; junction bases unmatched: 11. The CDR3: CASSYSTSGRGPGNEQFF. DNA for the CDR3: TGTGCCAGCAGTTACTCCACTAGCGGGAGAGGGCCGGGGAATGAGCAGTTCTTC.

V is TRBV6-2 or TRBV6-3 and J is TRBJ2-1; 9 bases line up with TRBD2. The CDR3 has 16 residues. The trim removed 6 bases at V and 6 bases at J, leaving 12 bases unmatched. Looked up from germline, CDR1 is MNHEY and CDR2 is SVGEGT. In DNA form, the CDR3 reads TGTGCCAGCAGCCCACGGAGGGCTAGCGGGATCAATGAGCAGTTCTTC. Residues: CASSPRRASGINEQFF.

The chain employs TRBV20-1 and TRBJ2-2; tentatively, D is TRBD1 or TRBD2 (5 bases each). Germline V gene lookup returns CDR1 DFQATT and CDR2 SNEGSKA (reference sequence). This CDR3 is built from 14 residues. V lost 5 bases to trimming and J lost 2 bases, with 12 bases between them. The CDR3 region is CSAGTQLNTGELFF. The CDR3 bases are TGCAGTGCTGGGACCCAACTCAACACCGGGGAGCTGTTTTTT.

In its sample, this clonotype was seen many times. This chain uses TRBV4-3 with TRBJ2-3; 9 positions agree with TRBD1. The CDR3 loop spans 18 amino acids. Per germline, CDR1 LGHNA and CDR2 YSLEER. V shed 0 bases and J 2 bases; nucleotides not matched to a gene: 9. The CDR3 DNA sequence: TGCGCCAGCAGCCAAGACTACCGACAGGGGGAGGCCACAGATACGCAGTATTTT. This encodes CASSQDYRQGEATDTQYF.

The sample holds a few counts of this clonotype. The chain is built from TRBV5-1 and TRBJ2-5, with 8 bases aligning to TRBD1. J gave up 5 bases and V 2 bases, and 8 bases lay outside the gene matches. The germline gives CDR1 SGHRS, CDR2 YFSETQ. The CDR3 extends over 15 amino acids. The CDR3 DNA follows: TGCGCCAGCAGCTTACTCAGGGGGCTGTTGGAGACCCAGTACTTC. Protein sequence: CASSLLRGLLETQYF.

This clonotype was detected ten times or more. The CDR3 nucleotides read TGTGCCAGCAGCCCACGTGAGGGGGGGTTGTACGAGCAGTACTTC. Its protein is CASSPREGGLYEQYF. This chain joins TRBV13 and TRBJ2-7; maybe TRBD2 (7 bases). The V and J ends lost 5 bases and 4 bases respectively, with 18 bases between them. This CDR3 contains 15 residues. The germline gives CDR1 PRHDT, CDR2 FYEKMQ (reference sequence).

The chain has TRBV2 and TRBJ1-2; possibly TRBD1 for D (5 bases). The germline V gene encodes CDR1 SNHLY and CDR2 FYNNEI. The CDR3 totals 16 residues. Between the trimmed V and J ends, which lost 6 bases and 3 bases, there was a span of 20 bases. The CDR3 is CASSPTDGAPYYGYTF. The CDR3 DNA reads TGTGCCAGCAGCCCGACTGACGGGGCCCCTTACTATGGCTACACCTTC.

The J gene is TRBJ2-3, the V gene TRBV25-1, with 8 positions matching TRBD2. This CDR3 contains 18 residues. The germline CDR1 and CDR2 sequences are MGHDK and SYGVNS. V lost 4 bases, J lost 2 bases, and 14 bases stayed unmatched. The CDR3, as DNA: TGTGCCAGCAGTGGGCTACCCGGGACTAGGAAAGACACAGATACGCAGTATTTT. Its translation: CASSGLPGTRKDTDTQYF.